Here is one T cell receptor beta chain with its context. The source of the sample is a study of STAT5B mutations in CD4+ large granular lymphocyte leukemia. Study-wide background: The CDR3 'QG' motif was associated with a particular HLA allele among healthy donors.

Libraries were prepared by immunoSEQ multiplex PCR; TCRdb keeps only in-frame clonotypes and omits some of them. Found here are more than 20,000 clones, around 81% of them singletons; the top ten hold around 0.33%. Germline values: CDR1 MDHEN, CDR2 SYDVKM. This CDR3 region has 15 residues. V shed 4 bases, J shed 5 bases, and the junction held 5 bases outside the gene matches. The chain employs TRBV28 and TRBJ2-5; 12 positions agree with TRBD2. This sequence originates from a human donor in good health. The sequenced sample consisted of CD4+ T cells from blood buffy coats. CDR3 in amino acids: CASSSPSGGAETQYF. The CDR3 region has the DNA TGTGCCAGCAGTTCTCCTAGCGGGGGGGCGGAGACCCAGTACTTC.